This T cell receptor (beta chain) appears in the sequencing data of a study of T cells in Graves' hyperthyroidism and ophthalmopathy. General observations from the study: Onset of ophthalmopathy came a median approximately 6.5 months after the model predicted it. Most clonotypes expanded in thyroid above 0.001 were likewise present in blood.

Regions amplified from RNA transcripts were the TCR beta CDR3 regions. The primer set for the first-round RT-PCR of the TCR CDR3 was HTBI. TCRdb passed the multiplex PCR reads through MiXCR, listing each CDR3 protein once. The top ten clones hold 8.2% of a sample with about 540,000 distinct CDR3 sequences, 40% to 55% of them seen once. On this clonotype itself: Antigen: not known.

The CDR3 totals 13 residues. V gave up 0 bases and J gave up 4 bases, with 9 bases separating them. Per the germline V gene, CDR1 is DFQATT and CDR2 is SNEGSKA (reference sequence). Patients were aged 18 to 65, had disease duration under 2 months, and had newly diagnosed hyperthyroidism. Diagnosis rested on symptoms, serum thyroxine and TRAb, thyroid ultrasound, and orbital computed tomography. This sequence originates from a woman under 30 with Graves' hyperthyroidism. The chain has TRBV20-1 and TRBJ1-2; no clear D gene. Specimen: peripheral blood or thyroid tissue (not recorded which). The CDR3 region is CSARDSRGYGYTF. The CDR3 nucleotides are TGCAGTGCTAGAGATAGTCGGGGCTATGGCTACACCTTC.